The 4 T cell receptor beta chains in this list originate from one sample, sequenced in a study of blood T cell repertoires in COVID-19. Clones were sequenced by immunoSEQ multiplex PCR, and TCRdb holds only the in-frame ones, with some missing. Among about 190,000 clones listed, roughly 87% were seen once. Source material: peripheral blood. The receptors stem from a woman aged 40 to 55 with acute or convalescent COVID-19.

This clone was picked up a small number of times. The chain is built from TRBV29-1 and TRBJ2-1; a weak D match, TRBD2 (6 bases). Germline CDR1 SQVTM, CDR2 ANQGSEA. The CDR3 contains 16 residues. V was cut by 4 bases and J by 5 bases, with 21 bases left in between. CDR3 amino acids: CSVGAGWGMGHNEQFF. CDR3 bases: TGCAGCGTTGGGGCGGGATGGGGGATGGGCCACAATGAGCAGTTCTTC.

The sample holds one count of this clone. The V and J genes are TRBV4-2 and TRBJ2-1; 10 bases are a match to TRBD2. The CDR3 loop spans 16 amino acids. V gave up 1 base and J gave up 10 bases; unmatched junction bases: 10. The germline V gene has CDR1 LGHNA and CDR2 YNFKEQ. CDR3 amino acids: CASSQGGTSGVEEQFF. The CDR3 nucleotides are TGTGCCAGCAGCCAAGGAGGAACTAGCGGGGTAGAAGAGCAGTTCTTC.

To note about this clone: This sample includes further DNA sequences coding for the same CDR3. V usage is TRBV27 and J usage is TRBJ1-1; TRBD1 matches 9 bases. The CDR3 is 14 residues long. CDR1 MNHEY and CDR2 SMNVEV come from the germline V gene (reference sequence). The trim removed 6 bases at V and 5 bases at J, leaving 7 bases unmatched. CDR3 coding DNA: TGTGCCAGCAGCAGAACAGGGGGCCTTACTGAAGCTTTCTTT. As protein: CASSRTGGLTEAFF.

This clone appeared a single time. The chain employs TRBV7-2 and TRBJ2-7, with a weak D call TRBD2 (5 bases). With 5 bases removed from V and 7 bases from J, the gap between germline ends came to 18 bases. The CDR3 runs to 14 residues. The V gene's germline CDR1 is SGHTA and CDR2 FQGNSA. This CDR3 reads CASSPQGLTEEQYF. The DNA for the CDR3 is TGTGCCAGCAGCCCCCAAGGACTTACCGAGGAGCAGTACTTC.